This TCR beta chain was retrieved from a study of technical replicates of blood from a handful of donors. Sequencing used immunoSEQ multiplex PCR; TCRdb keeps in-frame clones, though not all of them. The profile shows around 76,000 clones, around 90% of them singletons. Germline values: CDR1 SGHRS, CDR2 YFSETQ. CDR3 length: 15 residues. The V end lost 6 bases, the J end lost 4 bases, and 20 bases lay between the germline ends. The sequenced sample consisted of T cells isolated from PBMCs. The rearrangement joins TRBV5-1 to TRBJ2-7; a possible D gene is TRBD1 (5 bases). The source of this sequence is a human donor in good health. CDR3 protein: CASTPSPDRTYEQYF. The CDR3 bases are TGCGCCAGCACTCCGAGTCCGGACCGGACATACGAGCAGTACTTC.